The 12 T cell receptor beta chains below were found in one sample sequenced in a study of circulating tumor DNA in untreated peripheral T-cell lymphoma. Produced via immunoSEQ multiplex PCR; TCRdb's table is partial and in-frame only. The repertoire includes approximately 8,900 clones, roughly 85% of them detected once, and about 2.1% sits in the top ten. The sequencing input was tumor tissue. These receptors came from a human donor with peripheral T-cell lymphoma.

Worth noting for this clone: This may be a read error: a much more frequent sequence differs by one nucleotide. The chain recombines TRBV7-4 with TRBJ1-3; D may be TRBD1 (5 bases). This CDR3 comprises 16 residues. Germline loops: CDR1 SGHVT, CDR2 SQSDAQ. Trimming cost V 5 bases and J 2 bases, with 16 bases left between them. The chain's CDR3 is CASSPSAGKTGNTIYF. The DNA of the CDR3 is TGTGCCAGCAGCCCTAGCGCAGGGAAGACTGGAAACACCATATATTTT.

About this clone itself: One end of the junction fails to match germline, which may point to a read error. J is TRBJ2-2 and V is TRBV6-8; D might be TRBD1 (5 bases). The germline gives CDR1 MNHGY, CDR2 SAAAGT. The CDR3 extends over 13 amino acids. In DNA form, the CDR3 reads TGTGCCATCAGTGACTCAGGGCTCGGGGAGCTGTTTTTT. Translating gives CAISDSGLGELFF.

CDR3 region: CASSTPAGFGRYEQFF. DNA of the CDR3: TGTGCCAGCAGTACCCCCGCTGGGTTCGGACGGTATGAGCAGTTCTTC. This chain connects TRBV12-1 to TRBJ2-1. TRBV12-1 is labeled a pseudogene. The CDR3 sequence is 16 residues long.

The chain employs TRBV19 and TRBJ1-3; D is unresolved. Trimming removed 6 bases from V and 1 base from J, with 13 bases in between. CDR1 is LNHDA and CDR2 is SQIVND in the germline V gene (reference sequence). The CDR3 length is 15 residues. In DNA, the CDR3 is TGTGCCAGTAGCTCTACCCTTTGGTCTGGAAACACCATATATTTT. Its translation is CASSSTLWSGNTIYF.

The rearrangement uses TRBV10-2 and TRBJ1-1; D perhaps matches TRBD1 (5 bases). Germline V gene lookup returns CDR1 WSHSY and CDR2 SAAADI. V lost 4 bases and J lost 5, with 11 bases in between. The CDR3 length is 13 residues. CDR3 sequence: CASSGGRVTEAFF. The DNA of the CDR3 is TGCGCCAGCAGTGGCGGCAGGGTAACTGAAGCTTTCTTT.

The V gene is TRBV30, the J gene TRBJ2-5; D tentatively fits TRBD1 or TRBD2 (5 bases each). V was clipped by 3 bases and J by 1 base, with 15 bases between them. The CDR3 has 15 residues. The germline gives CDR1 GTSNPN, CDR2 SVGIG (reference sequence). CDR3 sequence reads: CAWRNGAGTQETQYF. DNA of the CDR3: TGTGCCTGGAGAAACGGGGCAGGGACCCAAGAGACCCAGTACTTC.

The chain has TRBV11-1 and TRBJ1-1, with D possibly being TRBD1 (6 bases). Germline CDR1 and CDR2: SGHAT and FQDESV (reference sequence). This CDR3 is 15 amino acids long. Between the trimmed V and J ends, which lost 3 bases and 1 base, there was a span of 12 bases. CDR3 region: CASSFEVRGNTEAFF. For the CDR3, the DNA is TGTGCCAGCAGCTTTGAGGTCAGGGGGAACACTGAAGCTTTCTTT.

The table lists this clone with a few counts. The CDR3, as DNA: TGTGCCACCAGCAGAGGGGACAGGTCCTACGAGCAGTACTTC. Protein sequence: CATSRGDRSYEQYF. The V and J genes are TRBV15 and TRBJ2-7; 8 bases agree with TRBD1. V trimming: 1 base; J trimming: 1 base; junction bases outside the gene matches: 0. This CDR3 contains 14 residues. Germline V gene data show CDR1 as LNHNV and CDR2 as YYDKDF (reference sequence). The whole variable domain, remainder taken from reference TRBV15 and TRBJ2-7, is DAMVIQNPRYQVTQFGKPVTLSCSQTLNHNVMYWYQQKSSQAPKLLFHYYDKDFNNEADTPDNFQSRRPNTSFCFLDIRSPGLGDTAMYLCATSRGDRSYEQYFGPGTRLTVT.

This clone has more than one count but fewer than ten. The rearrangement joins TRBV6-8 to TRBJ2-1; tentatively, D is TRBD1 (6 bases). CDR3 length equals 15 residues. V lost 5 bases and J 6 bases, leaving 17 bases between the germline ends. CDR1 and CDR2 from the germline V gene are MNHGY and SAAAGT. CDR3 sequence reads: CASSQTFTGINEQFF. The CDR3 DNA reads as TGTGCCAGCAGTCAGACTTTTACAGGGATCAATGAGCAGTTCTTC.

Concerning this clone: A junction end diverges from the germline sequence, so it may reflect a read error. The chain employs TRBV5-1 and TRBJ2-7, with 9 bases fitting TRBD1. Per germline, CDR1 SGHRS and CDR2 YFSETQ. The CDR3 loop spans 16 amino acids. The CDR3, as DNA: TGCACCAGCAGTCTTAATGGAGGGACAGGGTCCTACGAGCAGTACTTC. Protein: CTSSLNGGTGSYEQYF.

This clone was counted between two and nine times. This chain uses TRBV15 with TRBJ2-7; possibly TRBD1 for D (5 bases). V was cut by 0 bases and J by 3 bases, with 12 bases left in between. Germline CDR1 LNHNV, CDR2 YYDKDF (reference sequence). The CDR3 consists of 15 residues. The CDR3 bases are TGTGCCACCAGCAGAGACACACAGGAGAGCTACGAGCAGTACTTC. Its protein is CATSRDTQESYEQYF.

The chain carries TRBV6-8 and TRBJ2-7; no reliable D call. This CDR3 region has 13 residues. V was cut by 2 bases and J by 3 bases, with 8 bases left in between. The germline V gene encodes CDR1 MNHGY and CDR2 SAAAGT. The CDR3 region has the DNA TGTGCCAGCAGTTACGGTGAATACTACGAGCAGTACTTC. It yields the protein CASSYGEYYEQYF.